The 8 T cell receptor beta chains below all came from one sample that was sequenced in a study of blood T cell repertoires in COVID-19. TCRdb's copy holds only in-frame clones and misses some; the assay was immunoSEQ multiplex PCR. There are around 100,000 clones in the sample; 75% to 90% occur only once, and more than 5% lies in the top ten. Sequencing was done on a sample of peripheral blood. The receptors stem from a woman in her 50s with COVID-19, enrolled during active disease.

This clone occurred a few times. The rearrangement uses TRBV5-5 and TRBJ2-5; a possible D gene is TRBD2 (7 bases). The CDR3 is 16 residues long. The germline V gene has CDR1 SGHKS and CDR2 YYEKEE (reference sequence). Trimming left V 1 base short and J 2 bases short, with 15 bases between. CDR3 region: CASSLYGRGTQETQYF. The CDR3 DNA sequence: TGTGCCAGCAGCTTGTATGGGAGGGGGACTCAAGAGACCCAGTACTTC.

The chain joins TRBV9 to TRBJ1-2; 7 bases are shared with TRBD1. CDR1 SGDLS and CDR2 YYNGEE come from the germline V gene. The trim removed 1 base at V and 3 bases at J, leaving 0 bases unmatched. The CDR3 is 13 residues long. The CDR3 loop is CASSVQGDYGYTF. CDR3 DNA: TGTGCCAGCAGCGTACAGGGGGACTATGGCTACACCTTC. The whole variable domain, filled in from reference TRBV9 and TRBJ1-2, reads DSGVTQTPKHLITATGQRVTLRCSPRSGDLSVYWYQQSLDQGLQFLIQYYNGEERAKGNILERFSAQQFPDLHSELNLSSLELGDSALYFCASSVQGDYGYTFGSGTRLTVV.

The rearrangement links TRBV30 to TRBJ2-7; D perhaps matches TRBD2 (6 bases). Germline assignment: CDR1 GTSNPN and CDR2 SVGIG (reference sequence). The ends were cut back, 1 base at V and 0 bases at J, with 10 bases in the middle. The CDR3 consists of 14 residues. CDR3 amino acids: CAWSEGGSSYEQYF. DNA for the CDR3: TGTGCCTGGAGTGAGGGAGGCAGCTCCTACGAGCAGTACTTC.

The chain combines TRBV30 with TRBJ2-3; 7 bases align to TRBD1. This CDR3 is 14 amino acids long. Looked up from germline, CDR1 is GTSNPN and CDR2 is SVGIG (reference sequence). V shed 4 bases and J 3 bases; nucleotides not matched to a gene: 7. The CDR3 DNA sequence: TGTGCCTGGAAGACAGGGCCGGGGACAGATACGCAGTATTTT. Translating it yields CAWKTGPGTDTQYF.

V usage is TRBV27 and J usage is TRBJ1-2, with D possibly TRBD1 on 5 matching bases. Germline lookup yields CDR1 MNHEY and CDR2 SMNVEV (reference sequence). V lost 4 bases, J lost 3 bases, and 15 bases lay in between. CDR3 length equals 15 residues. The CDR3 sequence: CASSWTGGGDYGYTF. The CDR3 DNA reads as TGTGCCAGCAGTTGGACGGGGGGGGGTGACTATGGCTACACCTTC.

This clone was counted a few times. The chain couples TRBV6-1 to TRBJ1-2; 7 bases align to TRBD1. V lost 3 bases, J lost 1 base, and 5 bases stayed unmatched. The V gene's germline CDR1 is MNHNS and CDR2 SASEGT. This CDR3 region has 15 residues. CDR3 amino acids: CASSDPGQNNYGYTF. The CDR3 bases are TGTGCCAGCAGTGATCCGGGACAGAATAACTATGGCTACACCTTC.

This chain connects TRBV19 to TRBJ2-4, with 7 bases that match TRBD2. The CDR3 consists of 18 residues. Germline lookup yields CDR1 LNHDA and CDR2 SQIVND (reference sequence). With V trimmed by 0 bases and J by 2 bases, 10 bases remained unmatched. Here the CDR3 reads CASSIDGLERGTKNIQYF. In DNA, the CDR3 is TGTGCCAGTAGTATAGATGGGTTAGAGCGGGGTACCAAAAACATTCAGTACTTC. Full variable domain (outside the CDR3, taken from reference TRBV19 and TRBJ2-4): DGGITQSPKYLFRKEGQNVTLSCEQNLNHDAMYWYRQDPGQGLRLIYYSQIVNDFQKGDIAEGYSVSREKKESFPLTVTSAQKNPTAFYLCASSIDGLERGTKNIQYFGAGTRLSVL.

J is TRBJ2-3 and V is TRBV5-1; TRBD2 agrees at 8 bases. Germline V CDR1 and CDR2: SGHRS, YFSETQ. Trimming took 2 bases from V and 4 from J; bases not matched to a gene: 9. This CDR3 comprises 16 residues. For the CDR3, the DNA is TGCGCCAGCAGCTTTCCAGCGGGAGCAGCCCCAGATACGCAGTATTTT. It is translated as CASSFPAGAAPDTQYF.